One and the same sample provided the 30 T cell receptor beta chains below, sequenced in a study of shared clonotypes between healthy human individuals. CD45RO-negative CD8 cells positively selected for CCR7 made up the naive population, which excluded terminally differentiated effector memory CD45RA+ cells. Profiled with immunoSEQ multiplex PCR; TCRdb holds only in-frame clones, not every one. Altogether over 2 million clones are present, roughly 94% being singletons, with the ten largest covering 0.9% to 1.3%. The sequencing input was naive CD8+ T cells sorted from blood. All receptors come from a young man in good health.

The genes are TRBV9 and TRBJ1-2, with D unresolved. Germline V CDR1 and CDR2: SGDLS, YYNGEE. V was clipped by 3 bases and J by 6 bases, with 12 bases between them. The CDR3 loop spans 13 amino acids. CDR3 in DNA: TGTGCCAGCAGCGCCCCGACATACCATGGCTACACCTTC. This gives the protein CASSAPTYHGYTF.

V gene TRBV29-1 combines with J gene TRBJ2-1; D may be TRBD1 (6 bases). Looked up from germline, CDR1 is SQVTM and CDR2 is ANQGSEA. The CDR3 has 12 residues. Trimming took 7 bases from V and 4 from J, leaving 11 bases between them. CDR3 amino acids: CSADDRYNEQFF. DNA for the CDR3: TGCAGCGCAGACGACAGGTACAATGAGCAGTTCTTC.

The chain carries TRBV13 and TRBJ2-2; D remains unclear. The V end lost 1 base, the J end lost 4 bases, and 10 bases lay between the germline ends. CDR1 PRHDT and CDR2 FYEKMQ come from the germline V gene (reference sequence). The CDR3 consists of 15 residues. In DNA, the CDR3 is TGTGCCAGCAGCTTAGAGTCCGATACCACCGGGGAGCTGTTTTTT. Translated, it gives CASSLESDTTGELFF.

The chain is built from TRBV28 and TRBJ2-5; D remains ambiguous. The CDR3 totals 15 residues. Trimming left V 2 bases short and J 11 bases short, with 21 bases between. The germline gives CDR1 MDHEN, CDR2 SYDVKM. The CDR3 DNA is TGTGCCAGCAGTTTAAACAGCCAGGCCCAACAAAGGCAGTACTTC. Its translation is CASSLNSQAQQRQYF.

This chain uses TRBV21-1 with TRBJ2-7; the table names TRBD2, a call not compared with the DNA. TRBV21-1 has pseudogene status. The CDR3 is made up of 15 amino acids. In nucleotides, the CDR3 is TGTGCCAGCAGCAAAGAGGCGGGAGGGTCCTACGAGCAGTACTTC. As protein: CASSKEAGGSYEQYF.

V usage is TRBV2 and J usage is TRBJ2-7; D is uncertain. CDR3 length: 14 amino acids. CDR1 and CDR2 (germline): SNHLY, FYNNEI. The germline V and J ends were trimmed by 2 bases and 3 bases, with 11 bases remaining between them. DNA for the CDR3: TGTGCCAGCAGTGAAAGGGATCAGTTCTACGAGCAGTACTTC. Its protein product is CASSERDQFYEQYF.

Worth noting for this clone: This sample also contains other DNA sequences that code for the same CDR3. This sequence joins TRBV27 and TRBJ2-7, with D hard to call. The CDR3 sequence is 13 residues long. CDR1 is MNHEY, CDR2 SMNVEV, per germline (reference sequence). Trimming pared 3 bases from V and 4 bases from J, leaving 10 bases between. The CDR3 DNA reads TGTGCCAGCAGTTTTAGGGTGAGTTACGAGCAGTACTTC. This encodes CASSFRVSYEQYF.

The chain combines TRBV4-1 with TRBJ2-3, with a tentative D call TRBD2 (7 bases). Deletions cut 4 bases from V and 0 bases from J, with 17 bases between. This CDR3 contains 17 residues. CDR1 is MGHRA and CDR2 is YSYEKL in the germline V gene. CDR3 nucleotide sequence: TGCGCCAGCAGCCCTCCAGGACCGGGGGGCAGCACAGATACGCAGTATTTT. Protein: CASSPPGPGGSTDTQYF.

The CDR3 protein is CASSQAVGGPGNEQFF. Written as DNA, the CDR3 is TGTGCCAGCAGCCAAGCCGTGGGAGGGCCGGGCAATGAGCAGTTCTTC. The chain couples TRBV14 to TRBJ2-1; the match to TRBD2 covers 7 bases. The germline gives CDR1 SGHDN, CDR2 FVKESK. CDR3 length: 16 amino acids. V shed 1 base and J 6 bases; nucleotides not matched to a gene: 9.

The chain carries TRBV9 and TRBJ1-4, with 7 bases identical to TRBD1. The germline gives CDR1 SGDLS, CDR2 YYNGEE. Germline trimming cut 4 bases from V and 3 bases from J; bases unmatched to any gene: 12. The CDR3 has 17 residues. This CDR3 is CASSTEPIGTANEKLFF. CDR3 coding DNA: TGTGCCAGCAGCACCGAGCCAATCGGGACAGCTAATGAAAAACTGTTTTTT.

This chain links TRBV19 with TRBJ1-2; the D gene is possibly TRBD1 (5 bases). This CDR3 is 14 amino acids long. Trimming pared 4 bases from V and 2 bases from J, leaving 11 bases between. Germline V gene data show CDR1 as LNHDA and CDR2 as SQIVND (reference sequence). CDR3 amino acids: CASSRGGGNYGYTF. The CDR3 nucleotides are TGTGCCAGTAGTAGAGGCGGGGGAAACTATGGCTACACCTTC.

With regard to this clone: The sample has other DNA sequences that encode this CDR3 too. This CDR3 is CAWSEGAGANVLTF. Here the CDR3 DNA reads TGTGCCTGGAGTGAGGGGGCTGGGGCCAACGTCCTGACTTTC. This chain connects TRBV30 to TRBJ2-6; possibly TRBD1 for D (6 bases). V gave up 1 base and J gave up 2 bases, with 6 bases separating them. Germline V gene data show CDR1 as GTSNPN and CDR2 as SVGIG (reference sequence). This CDR3 comprises 14 residues.

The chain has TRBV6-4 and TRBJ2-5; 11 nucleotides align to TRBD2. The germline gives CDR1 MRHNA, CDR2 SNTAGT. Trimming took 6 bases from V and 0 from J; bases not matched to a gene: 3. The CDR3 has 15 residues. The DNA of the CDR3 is TGTGCCAGCAGGGGACTAGCGGAAGACCAAGAGACCCAGTACTTC. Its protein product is CASRGLAEDQETQYF.

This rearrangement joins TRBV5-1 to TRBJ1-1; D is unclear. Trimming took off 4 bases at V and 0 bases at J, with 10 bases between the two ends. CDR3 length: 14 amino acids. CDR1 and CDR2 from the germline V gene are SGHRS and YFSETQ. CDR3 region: CASSPLFLNTEAFF. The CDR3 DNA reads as TGCGCCAGCAGCCCGCTTTTTCTGAACACTGAAGCTTTCTTT. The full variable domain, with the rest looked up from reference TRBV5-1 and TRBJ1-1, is KAGVTQTPRYLIKTRGQQVTLSCSPISGHRSVSWYQQTPGQGLQFLFEYFSETQRNKGNFPGRFSGRQFSNSRSEMNVSTLELGDSALYLCASSPLFLNTEAFFGQGTRLTVV.

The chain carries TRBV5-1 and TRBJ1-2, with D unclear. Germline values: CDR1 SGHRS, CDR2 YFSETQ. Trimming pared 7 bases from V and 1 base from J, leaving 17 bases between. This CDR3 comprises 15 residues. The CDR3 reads CASRNDDIDNYGYTF. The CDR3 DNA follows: TGCGCCAGCCGAAACGACGATATAGATAACTATGGCTACACCTTC.

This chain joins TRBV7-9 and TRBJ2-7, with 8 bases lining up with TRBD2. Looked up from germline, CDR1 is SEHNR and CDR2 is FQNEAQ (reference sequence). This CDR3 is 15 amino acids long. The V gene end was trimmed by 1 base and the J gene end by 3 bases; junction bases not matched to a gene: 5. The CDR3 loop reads CASSLDQAGVYEQYF. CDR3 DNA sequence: TGTGCCAGCAGCTTAGACCAAGCGGGAGTCTACGAGCAGTACTTC. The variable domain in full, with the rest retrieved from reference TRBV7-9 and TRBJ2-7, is DTGVSQNPRHKITKRGQNVTFRCDPISEHNRLYWYRQTLGQGPEFLTYFQNEAQLEKSRLLSDRFSAERPKGSFSTLEIQRTEQGDSAMYLCASSLDQAGVYEQYFGPGTRLTVT.

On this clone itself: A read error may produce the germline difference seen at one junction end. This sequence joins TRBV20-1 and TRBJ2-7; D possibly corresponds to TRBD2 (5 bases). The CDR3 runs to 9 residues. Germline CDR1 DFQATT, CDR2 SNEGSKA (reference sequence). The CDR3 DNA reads TGCAGTGCTAGACAGCCGAGGGTCTTC. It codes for CSARQPRVF.

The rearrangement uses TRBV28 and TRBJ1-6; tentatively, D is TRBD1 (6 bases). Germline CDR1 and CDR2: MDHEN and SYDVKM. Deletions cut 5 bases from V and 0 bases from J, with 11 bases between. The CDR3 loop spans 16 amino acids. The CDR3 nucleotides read TGTGCCAGCAGTACAGGGCAAAGCTCCTATAATTCACCCCTCCACTTT. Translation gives CASSTGQSSYNSPLHF.

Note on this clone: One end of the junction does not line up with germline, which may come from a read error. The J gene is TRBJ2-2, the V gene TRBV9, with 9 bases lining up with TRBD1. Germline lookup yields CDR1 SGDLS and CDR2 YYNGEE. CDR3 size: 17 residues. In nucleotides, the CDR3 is TGTGCCAGCAGCGTAGACACAGGGGGCATATACACTGGGGAGCTGTTTTTT. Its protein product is CASSVDTGGIYTGELFF.

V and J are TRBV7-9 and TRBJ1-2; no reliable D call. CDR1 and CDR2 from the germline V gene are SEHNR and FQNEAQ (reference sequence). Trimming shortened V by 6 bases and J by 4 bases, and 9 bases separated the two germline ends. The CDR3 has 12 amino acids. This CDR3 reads CASSDGFYGYTF. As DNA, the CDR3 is TGTGCCAGCAGTGACGGGTTCTATGGCTACACCTTC.

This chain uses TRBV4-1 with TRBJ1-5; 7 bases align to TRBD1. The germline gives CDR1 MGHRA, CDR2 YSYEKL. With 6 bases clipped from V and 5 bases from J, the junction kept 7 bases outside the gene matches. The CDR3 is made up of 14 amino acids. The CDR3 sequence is CASSRGTVDQPQHF. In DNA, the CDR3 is TGCGCCAGCAGTCGCGGGACAGTCGATCAGCCCCAGCATTTT.

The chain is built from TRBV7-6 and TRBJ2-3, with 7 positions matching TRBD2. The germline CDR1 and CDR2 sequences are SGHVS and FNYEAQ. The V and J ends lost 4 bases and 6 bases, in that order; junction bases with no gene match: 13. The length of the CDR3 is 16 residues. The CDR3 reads CASSSLAGGSSDTQYF. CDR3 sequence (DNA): TGTGCCAGCAGCTCATTAGCGGGTGGGAGTTCGGATACGCAGTATTTT.

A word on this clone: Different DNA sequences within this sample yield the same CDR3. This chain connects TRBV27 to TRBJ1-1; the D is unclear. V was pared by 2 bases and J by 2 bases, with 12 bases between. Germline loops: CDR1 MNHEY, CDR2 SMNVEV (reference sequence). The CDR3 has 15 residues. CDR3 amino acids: CASSLIGPGNTEAFF. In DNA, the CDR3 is TGTGCCAGCAGTTTAATAGGGCCGGGAAACACTGAAGCTTTCTTT.

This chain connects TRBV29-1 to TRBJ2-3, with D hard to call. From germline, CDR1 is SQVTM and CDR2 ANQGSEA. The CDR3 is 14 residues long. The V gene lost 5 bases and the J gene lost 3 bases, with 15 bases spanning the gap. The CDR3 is CSVFTPPVTDTQYF. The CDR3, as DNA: TGCAGCGTTTTTACCCCCCCCGTAACAGATACGCAGTATTTT.

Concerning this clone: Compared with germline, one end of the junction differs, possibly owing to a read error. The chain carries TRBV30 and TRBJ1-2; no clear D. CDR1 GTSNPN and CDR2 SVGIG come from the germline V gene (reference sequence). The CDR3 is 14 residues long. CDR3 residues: CSWSGPPGVYGYTF. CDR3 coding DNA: TGTTCCTGGAGTGGACCCCCTGGGGTCTATGGCTACACCTTC.

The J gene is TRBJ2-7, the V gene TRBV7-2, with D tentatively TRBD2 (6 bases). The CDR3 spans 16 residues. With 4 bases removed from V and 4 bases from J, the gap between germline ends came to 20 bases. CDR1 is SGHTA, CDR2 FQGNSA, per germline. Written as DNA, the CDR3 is TGTGCCAGCAGCTCTCACACGGGAGTGTTTCGATACGAGCAGTACTTC. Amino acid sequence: CASSSHTGVFRYEQYF.

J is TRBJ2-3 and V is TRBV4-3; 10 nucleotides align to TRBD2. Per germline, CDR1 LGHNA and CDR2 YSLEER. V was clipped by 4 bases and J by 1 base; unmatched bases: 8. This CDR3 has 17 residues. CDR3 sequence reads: CASSRLTSGYGTDTQYF. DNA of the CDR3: TGCGCCAGCAGCCGCTTGACTAGCGGGTACGGCACAGATACGCAGTATTTT.

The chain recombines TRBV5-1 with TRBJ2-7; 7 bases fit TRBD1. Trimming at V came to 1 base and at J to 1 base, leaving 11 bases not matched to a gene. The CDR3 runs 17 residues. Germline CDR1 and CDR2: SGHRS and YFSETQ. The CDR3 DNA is TGCGCCAGCAGCTTGACGACGACAGGGACGGCTTCCTACGAGCAGTACTTC. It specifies CASSLTTTGTASYEQYF.

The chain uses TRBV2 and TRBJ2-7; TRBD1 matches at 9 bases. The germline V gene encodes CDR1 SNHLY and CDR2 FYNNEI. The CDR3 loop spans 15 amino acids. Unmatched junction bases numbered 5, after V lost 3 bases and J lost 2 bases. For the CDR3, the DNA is TGTGCCAGCAGTGAGACCGGGACAGGGACCTACGAGCAGTACTTC. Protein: CASSETGTGTYEQYF. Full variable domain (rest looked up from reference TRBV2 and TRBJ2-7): EPEVTQTPSHQVTQMGQEVILRCVPISNHLYFYWYRQILGQKVEFLVSFYNNEISEKSEIFDDQFSVERPDGSNFTLKIRSTKLEDSAMYFCASSETGTGTYEQYFGPGTRLTVT.

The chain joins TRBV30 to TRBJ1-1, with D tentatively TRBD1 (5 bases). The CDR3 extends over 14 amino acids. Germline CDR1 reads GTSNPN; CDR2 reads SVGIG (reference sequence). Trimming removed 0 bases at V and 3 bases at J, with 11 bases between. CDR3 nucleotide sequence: TGTGCCTGGAGTGTACTTCAGGGAGACACTGAAGCTTTCTTT. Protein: CAWSVLQGDTEAFF.